These T cell receptor beta chains were read from a single sample in a study of response to subunit inactivated influenza vaccine. TCRdb analysed the RT-PCR reads with MiXCR anew, one entry per CDR3 protein. The sample carries about 570,000 distinct CDR3 sequences, approximately 10% recorded once. Sample: PBMCs from blood, taken on the day of vaccination. Every receptor here comes from a man in his fifties or sixties who received an inactivated influenza vaccine. Both conserved end residues are part of each CDR3. The size field is filled for only some rows; it gives once, few, many or a size class.

J gene,clone size,V gene,CDR3 protein
TRBJ1-4,-,TRBV12-3/TRBV12-4,CASSLGTGGWEKLFF
TRBJ2-7,-,TRBV19,CASSKPGQGYHEQYF
TRBJ2-2,few,TRBV30,CAWSGAGLNTGELFF
TRBJ2-7,once,TRBV5-1,CASSLFASGGAYEQYF
TRBJ2-7,-,TRBV20-1,CSARDFRLGDNEQYF
TRBJ2-1,many,TRBV29-1,CSVEVAGSYNEQFF
TRBJ2-5,few,TRBV3-1,CASSQPLSGGQETQYF
TRBJ2-5,-,TRBV3-1,CASSQIGQKETQYF
TRBJ2-1,few,TRBV20-1,CSARVVAGYNEQFF
TRBJ2-1,few,TRBV20-1,CSARDLGRLDNEQFF
TRBJ2-5,-,TRBV7-6,CASSLVVGVSRRGPGETQYF
TRBJ1-3,few,TRBV28,CASSASAGTTGNTIYF
TRBJ2-7,few,TRBV10-3,CAISQGVTYEQYF
TRBJ2-1,few,TRBV24-1,CATSGGGGGEGEQFF
TRBJ2-3,-,TRBV2,CASKGLAGGKGTDTQYF
TRBJ1-6,few,TRBV12-3/TRBV12-4,CASSFAGYNSPLHF
TRBJ2-7,few,TRBV12-3/TRBV12-4,CASSLALGDSYSYEQYF
TRBJ2-7,few,TRBV4-3,CASSQENVVAGTYEQYF
TRBJ2-7,few,TRBV12-3/TRBV12-4,CASRLVGVREQYF
TRBJ2-3,few,TRBV7-8,CASSLVGRLTDTQYF
TRBJ2-6,few,TRBV6-2/TRBV6-3,CASSYRGRGANVLTF
TRBJ1-2,few,TRBV7-9,CASSARGVAQRGYTF
TRBJ2-5,few,TRBV7-7,CASSLVLRETQYF
TRBJ1-5,-,TRBV9,CASSGGTGGLNQPQHF
TRBJ1-4,few,TRBV4-3,CASSQDLGSAGANEKLFF
TRBJ2-7,many,TRBV6-5,CASSYSSSETGAYEQYF
TRBJ2-2,-,TRBV12-3/TRBV12-4,CASTNRGRVSGELFF
TRBJ2-2,many,TRBV12-3/TRBV12-4,CASRGLASGELFF
TRBJ2-1,few,TRBV10-3,CAISESVSGGPHEQFF
TRBJ2-7,-,TRBV5-1,CASSLAGGGTITYEQYF
TRBJ1-5,many,TRBV5-1,CASSETGPGQPQHF
TRBJ1-2,-,TRBV29-1,CSVGETGKLEGGYTF
TRBJ2-3,few,TRBV7-2,CASSLETGFGAGTQYF
TRBJ2-7,-,TRBV20-1,CSARGRGFSSYEQYF
TRBJ2-1,many,TRBV20-1,CSASGLAGRYNEQFF
TRBJ2-5,-,TRBV25-1,CASGMYETQYF
TRBJ2-2,many,TRBV15,CATSSGIRTGELFF
TRBJ2-2,few,TRBV7-2,CASARQNTGELFF
TRBJ2-1,-,TRBV12-3/TRBV12-4,CASSSRTPGEQFF
TRBJ2-1,-,TRBV21-1,CASSKGGSAASGTSSYNEQFF
TRBJ2-7,-,TRBV20-1,CSASSPRSYEQYF
TRBJ1-3,few,TRBV27,CASSLRGAGNTIYF